This paragraph reports one T cell receptor beta chain. As yet, its antigen is unknown. Germline values: CDR1 MNHEY, CDR2 SVGEGT. V lost 6 bases, J lost 4 bases, and 15 bases lay in between. The CDR3 spans 14 residues. The data were obtained in a study of identical twins. One entry per CDR3 protein, called by TCRdb with MiXCR from the 5' RACE reads. The table has around 340,000 distinct CDR3 sequences, approximately 13% seen once. Study-wide results and caveats: Twin-shared out-of-frame alpha sequences were enriched for low generation probability. It was out-of-frame TCR alpha sharing in monozygotic twins that models underestimated. A cross-sectional statistical analysis, not follow-up of the same donors, supported the conclusions.

The same data also went into a second study, on yellow fever vaccine responses in identical twins. That report notes: Twins' T cell vaccine responses reportedly looked partly convergent, partly personalized.

Sequences were obtained from CD8+ T cells sorted from blood. The genes are TRBV6-2 or TRBV6-3 and TRBJ2-5; D call uncertain. This TCR was sampled from a woman under 30 in good health. CDR3 region: CASSRSGWLETQYF. DNA of the CDR3: TGTGCCAGCAGCCGCTCGGGTTGGTTAGAGACCCAGTACTTC.